What follows describes a single TCR beta chain. This clonotype was seen many times. It has no known antigen specificity. There are no base qualities to consult, and no much larger clone falls within one base. The library relied on 5' RACE. The listed sequencing device is Illumina HiSeq 2000. A universal primer binding site was added through template switching, and the final cDNA carried a unique molecular identifier so that TCR cDNA molecules could be counted accurately. Specific primers in the conserved constant-segment region were used to synthesize first-strand cDNA for the TCR alpha and beta chains. To control for contamination, each cDNA library was double barcoded with a SMART-Mk sample barcode plus Illumina barcodes. TruSeq adapter sequences, together with Illumina sample barcodes, were added in two successive PCR steps. The Illumina HiSeq platform was used with custom primers to sequence TCR alpha and beta cDNA libraries. In the source study's methods: Unique molecular identifiers were extracted from raw reads with MiGEC, and CDR3 positions were determined with MiXCR. Recombination models were inferred per individual with the repgenHMM and IGoR tools using an EM algorithm. Shared clonotype analysis was performed with the tcR package in R, normalizing sharing by the product of cloneset sizes. Out-of-frame nonproductive sequences were analyzed to study raw recombination free of thymic and clonal selection effects. The public reads were run again by TCRdb, first through fastp at Q25 and then through MiXCR, and only productive beta chains were kept. Rows merge per CDR3 protein into single entries with the most common DNA and genes. These V and J calls are TCRdb output, not the study's own analysis. Counted in this sample were 150,000 or so distinct CDR3 sequences; 3% to 4% of them appeared once. The top ten clones comprise more than 6.5% of the sample.

This entry comes from a study of identical twins (dated by TCRdb to about 2016). Describing the broader study: The study deep-sequenced TCR alpha and beta repertoires from monozygotic twins, unrelated adults of various ages and cord blood to test whether fetal clonotypes persist. To rule out contamination, the twin experiments were replicated at different times with different library preparation protocols. Points the paper makes about the study in general: In monozygotic twins, out-of-frame TCR alpha sharing was systematically underestimated by recombination models, although the models agreed with sharing between unrelated individuals. Compared with coincidental sharing between unrelated individuals, out-of-frame TCR alpha sequences shared between twins had an excess of sequences with low generation probability. In beta out-of-frame sequences, excess twin sharing was weaker, because having fewer shared sequences lowered the signal-to-noise ratio. Fewer insertions were carried by abundant cord blood beta clonotypes, a similar but weaker trend appeared in young adult naive repertoires, and no such trend appeared in memory repertoires. Conclusions relied on cross-sectional statistical analysis, since the same donors could not be followed over many years. Zero-insertion analyses could be partly confounded by invariant T cells such as MAIT and iNKT, although diverse VJ usage argued against such confounding for most clonotypes.

All donors were healthy Caucasians. Using Miltenyi CD45RO+ enrichment and human naive T-cell isolation kits, memory (CD45RO+) and naive T cells were isolated from PBMC. The CDR3 sequence holds 17 residues, the cysteine and phenylalanine included. Only the CDR3 DNA is retained, 51 bases long and in frame from the first base. A distance of 23 bases separates the germline ends of V and J, which lose 4 bases and 5 bases respectively. CDR1 and CDR2 were assigned from the germline V gene as SGHRS and YFSETQ. Material: memory T cells sorted from blood. In light of the paper, this sample's cell subset or site label describes: CD45RO+ enriched T cells. The sequence is built from TRBV5-1 and TRBJ2-3, with no reliable assignment of the D segment. The sequence came from a man between 18 and 35 years old in good health. The nucleotide sequence reads TGCGCCAGCAGCCCGGCGGTGGGCTTCAACCACGGAGATACGCAGTATTTT. Its protein product is CASSPAVGFNHGDTQYF.